The 15 T cell receptor beta chains below were found in one sample sequenced in a study of cytomegalovirus exposure and HLA in healthy donors. It was with 60 Vbeta and 13 Jbeta primers that the PCR ran. The assay was immunoSEQ multiplex PCR, and TCRdb's table has in-frame clones only and misses some. The repertoire includes about 140,000 clones, just under 80% of them detected once, and around 2% sits in the top ten. Input material: PBMCs. The receptor set was obtained from a man in his thirties or forties in good health and CMV-seronegative.

CDR3 DNA: TGTGCCAGCACTAGACTTGGCGGGAGATGGAATGAGCAGTTCTTC. Its translation is CASTRLGGRWNEQFF. This chain links TRBV28 with TRBJ2-1, with 7 bases identical to TRBD2. The ends lost 7 bases at V and 7 bases at J; junction bases unmatched: 13. Germline values: CDR1 MDHEN, CDR2 SYDVKM. The CDR3 length is 15 residues.

The chain employs TRBV2 and TRBJ1-4; 7 positions match TRBD1. The CDR3 covers 15 residues. In germline, CDR1 is SNHLY, CDR2 FYNNEI. The V gene end was trimmed by 1 base and the J gene end by 7 bases; junction bases not matched to a gene: 6. The CDR3 DNA reads TGTGCCAGCAGTGAAGGGACAGGCAAGGGTGAAAAACTGTTTTTT. Encoded protein: CASSEGTGKGEKLFF.

V is TRBV5-1 and J is TRBJ2-1; D may be TRBD1 (5 bases). The V gene lost 0 bases and the J gene lost 7 bases, with 14 bases spanning the gap. Germline V lookup: CDR1 SGHRS, CDR2 YFSETQ. The CDR3 extends over 15 amino acids. The CDR3 nucleotides are TGCGCCAGCAGCTTGGCGCAGGGTATAGGGAATGAGCAGTTCTTC. Translation: CASSLAQGIGNEQFF.

This clone was recorded a few times. The genes are TRBV6-1 and TRBJ2-7; tentatively, D is TRBD1 (5 bases). The CDR3 runs to 15 residues. Per the germline V gene, CDR1 is MNHNS and CDR2 is SASEGT. Trimming took off 3 bases at V and 3 bases at J, with 15 bases between the two ends. Here the CDR3 DNA reads TGTGCCAGCAGTGATGAAACAGGCCGGATCTACGAGCAGTACTTC. Translating it yields CASSDETGRIYEQYF.

The chain recombines TRBV25-1 with TRBJ2-5; TRBD2 matches 12 bases. The CDR3 is 15 residues long. Germline V lookup: CDR1 MGHDK, CDR2 SYGVNS. Trimming removed 7 bases from V and 2 bases from J; junction bases left unmatched: 5. The CDR3 region has the DNA TGTGCCAGCAACACAGGACTAGCGGGACAAGAGACCCAGTACTTC. Encoded protein: CASNTGLAGQETQYF.

The V call is TRBV18, the J call TRBJ1-5; tentatively, D is TRBD1 (6 bases). V lost 3 bases and J lost 0, with 12 bases in between. The length of the CDR3 is 16 residues. Germline loops: CDR1 KGHSH, CDR2 LQKENI. The DNA for the CDR3 is TGTGCCAGCTCACCGATTGGACAGTATAGCAATCAGCCCCAGCATTTT. Its translation is CASSPIGQYSNQPQHF. Together with reference TRBV18 and TRBJ1-5, the CDR3 gives the full variable domain: NAGVMQNPRHLVRRRGQEARLRCSPMKGHSHVYWYRQLPEEGLKFMVYLQKENIIDESGMPKERFSAEFPKEGPSILRIQQVVRGDSAAYFCASSPIGQYSNQPQHFGDGTRLSIL.

The chain recombines TRBV5-1 with TRBJ2-3; perhaps TRBD1 as D (7 bases). Trimming cost V 7 bases and J 4 bases, with 16 bases left between them. This CDR3 comprises 14 residues. CDR1 is SGHRS and CDR2 is YFSETQ in the germline V gene. Written as DNA, the CDR3 is TGCGCCAGCCGGCAGGGGGGCGCGTCAGATACGCAGTATTTT. Encoded protein: CASRQGGASDTQYF.

The chain uses TRBV9 and TRBJ1-1; TRBD1 agrees at 7 bases. The CDR3 contains 14 residues. The trim removed 3 bases at V and 3 bases at J, leaving 5 bases unmatched. CDR1 and CDR2 (germline): SGDLS, YYNGEE. This chain's CDR3 is CASSAWDRDTEAFF. The CDR3 DNA sequence: TGTGCCAGCAGCGCCTGGGACAGAGACACTGAAGCTTTCTTT.

The J gene is TRBJ1-4, the V gene TRBV18, with D hard to call. The germline V gene encodes CDR1 KGHSH and CDR2 LQKENI. This CDR3 spans 14 amino acids. V dropped 3 bases and J dropped 2 bases, with 7 bases sitting between them. CDR3 coding DNA: TGTGCCAGCTCACCCCGGGGTACTAATGAAAAACTGTTTTTT. Translating it yields CASSPRGTNEKLFF.

The chain joins TRBV10-2 to TRBJ1-3; no reliable D call. CDR1 and CDR2 (germline): WSHSY, SAAADI. The CDR3 totals 15 residues. V lost 7 bases and J lost 0, with 13 bases in between. CDR3 DNA: TGCGCCAGCACCAAGGGAGGGAGCTCTGGAAACACCATATATTTT. It specifies CASTKGGSSGNTIYF.

V gene TRBV27 combines with J gene TRBJ1-1, with 7 bases aligning to TRBD1. Germline lookup yields CDR1 MNHEY and CDR2 SMNVEV (reference sequence). CDR3 length: 16 amino acids. V was clipped by 3 bases and J by 0 bases; unmatched bases: 7. The CDR3 protein is CASSFTGVGMNTEAFF. DNA for the CDR3: TGTGCCAGCAGTTTCACAGGGGTGGGAATGAACACTGAAGCTTTCTTT.

This clone occurred once. CDR3 sequence reads: CASSLVHRVPGNIQYF. CDR3 sequence (DNA): TGTGCCAGCAGCTTAGTCCATCGGGTACCGGGAAACATTCAGTACTTC. The chain employs TRBV7-2 and TRBJ2-4; D not certain. The CDR3 is 16 residues long. V was trimmed by 1 base and J by 6 bases, leaving 16 bases between them. CDR1 SGHTA and CDR2 FQGNSA come from the germline V gene.

This sequence joins TRBV7-8 and TRBJ1-1, with D possibly TRBD1 on 6 matching bases. V was cut by 4 bases and J by 0 bases, with 27 bases left in between. The CDR3 consists of 20 residues. CDR1 and CDR2 (germline): SGHVS, FQNEAQ. CDR3 amino acids: CASSSRGVFKMTGMNTEAFF. As DNA, the CDR3 is TGTGCCAGCAGCTCGAGGGGAGTTTTTAAAATGACAGGAATGAACACTGAAGCTTTCTTT.

The genes are TRBV28 and TRBJ2-6, with D tentatively TRBD1 (6 bases). Deletions cut 10 bases from V and 1 base from J, with 8 bases between. Germline-derived CDR1 and CDR2 are MDHEN and SYDVKM. The CDR3 length is 13 residues. The CDR3 loop reads CAIQGSGANVLTF. Here the CDR3 DNA reads TGTGCCATACAGGGTTCTGGGGCCAACGTCCTGACTTTC.

The CDR3 nucleotides are TGTGCCAGCAGTGATCCGGGACAGGCTCCCTACGAGCAGTACTTC. This sequence encodes CASSDPGQAPYEQYF. V gene TRBV25-1 combines with J gene TRBJ2-7, with 8 bases fitting TRBD1. V shed 3 bases and J 2 bases; nucleotides not matched to a gene: 6. This CDR3 is built from 15 residues. Looked up from germline, CDR1 is MGHDK and CDR2 is SYGVNS.